This TCR beta chain came from a study of OX40 agonist ivuxolimab in advanced cancers. Background on the study: At 0.01 to 10 mg/kg, ivuxolimab was administered intravenously to patients every 2 weeks.

Findings of the study overall: Some nonresponders likewise displayed low normalized T-cell clonal expansion. In general, CD8+ T cells held more expanded clones than CD4+ did, on average.

Trimming cost V 0 bases and J 4 bases, with 5 bases left between them. Germline CDR1 and CDR2: SGHRS and YFSETQ. This CDR3 has 12 amino acids. Data came from immunoSEQ multiplex PCR; TCRdb stores just in-frame clones and leaves some out. The sample yields some 77,000 clones, around 90% seen once. As concerns this clone: Its antigen is unknown.

This TCR came from an adult with an advanced solid tumor such as melanoma, head and neck, liver or kidney cancer. This chain connects TRBV5-1 to TRBJ2-7; D perhaps matches TRBD1 (5 bases). The source was CD4+ or CD8+ T cells sorted from blood, collected in a trial of the OX40 agonist ivuxolimab. CDR3 sequence: CASSLGQYEQYF. The CDR3 coding sequence is TGCGCCAGCAGCTTGGGACAGTACGAGCAGTACTTC. Looking up the rest from reference TRBV5-1 and TRBJ2-7 gives the full variable domain: KAGVTQTPRYLIKTRGQQVTLSCSPISGHRSVSWYQQTPGQGLQFLFEYFSETQRNKGNFPGRFSGRQFSNSRSEMNVSTLELGDSALYLCASSLGQYEQYFGPGTRLTVT.